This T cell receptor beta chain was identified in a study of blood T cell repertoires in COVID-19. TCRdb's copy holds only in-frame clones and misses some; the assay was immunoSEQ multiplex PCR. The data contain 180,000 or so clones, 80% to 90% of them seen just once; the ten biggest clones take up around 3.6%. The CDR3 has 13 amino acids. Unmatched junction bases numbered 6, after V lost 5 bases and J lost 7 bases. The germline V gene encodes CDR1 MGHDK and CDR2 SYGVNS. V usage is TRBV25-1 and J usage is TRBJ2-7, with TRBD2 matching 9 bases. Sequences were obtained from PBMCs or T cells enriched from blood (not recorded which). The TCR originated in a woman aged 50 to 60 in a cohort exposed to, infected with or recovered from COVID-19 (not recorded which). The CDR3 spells CASSRAGGAEQYF. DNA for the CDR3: TGTGCCAGCAGTCGGGCGGGAGGGGCGGAGCAGTACTTC.